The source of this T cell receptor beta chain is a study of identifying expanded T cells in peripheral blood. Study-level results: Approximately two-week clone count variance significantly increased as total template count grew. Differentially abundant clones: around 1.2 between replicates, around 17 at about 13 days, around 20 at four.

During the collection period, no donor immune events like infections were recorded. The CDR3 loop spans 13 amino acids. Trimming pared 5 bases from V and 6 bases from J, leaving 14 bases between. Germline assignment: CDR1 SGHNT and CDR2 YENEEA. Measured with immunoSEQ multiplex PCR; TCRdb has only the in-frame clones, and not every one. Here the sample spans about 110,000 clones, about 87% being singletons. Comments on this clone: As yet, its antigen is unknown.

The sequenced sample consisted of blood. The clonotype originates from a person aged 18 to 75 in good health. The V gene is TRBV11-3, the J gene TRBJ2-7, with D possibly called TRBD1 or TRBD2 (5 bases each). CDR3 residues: CASSPGTAAEQYF. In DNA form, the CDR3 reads TGTGCCAGCAGCCCTGGGACCGCCGCCGAGCAGTACTTC. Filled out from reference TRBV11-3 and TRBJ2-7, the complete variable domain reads EAGVVQSPRYKIIEKKQPVAFWCNPISGHNTLYWYLQNLGQGPELLIRYENEEAVDDSQLPKDRFSAERLKGVDSTLKIQPAELGDSAVYLCASSPGTAAEQYFGPGTRLTVT.